The entry below describes one T cell receptor beta chain. The entry originates in a study of T cells of healthy individuals. TCRdb fed the 5' RACE reads into MiXCR, producing one record per CDR3 protein. The sample lists 40,000 to 60,000 distinct CDR3 sequences, 14% to 15% occurring once. The germline gives CDR1 KGHDR, CDR2 SFDVKD. The CDR3 has 14 residues. V lost 9 bases, J lost 3 bases, and 14 bases lay in between. This sequence was found in a human donor in good health. The chain links TRBV24-1 to TRBJ1-5, with a weak D call TRBD1 (5 bases). CDR3: CATAPDSNNQPQHF. CDR3 nucleotide sequence: TGTGCCACCGCCCCCGACAGCAACAATCAGCCCCAGCATTTT.